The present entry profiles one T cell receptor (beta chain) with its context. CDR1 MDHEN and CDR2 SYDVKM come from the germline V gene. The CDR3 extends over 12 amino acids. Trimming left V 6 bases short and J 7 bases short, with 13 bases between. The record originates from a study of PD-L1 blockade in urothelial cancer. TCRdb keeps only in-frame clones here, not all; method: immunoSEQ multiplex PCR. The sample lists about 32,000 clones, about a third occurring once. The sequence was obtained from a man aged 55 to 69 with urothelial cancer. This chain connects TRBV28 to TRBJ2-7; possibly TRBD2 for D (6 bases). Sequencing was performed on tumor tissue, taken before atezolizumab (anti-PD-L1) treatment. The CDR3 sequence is CASSSGLPEQYF. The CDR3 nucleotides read TGTGCCAGCAGCTCGGGACTCCCTGAGCAGTACTTC. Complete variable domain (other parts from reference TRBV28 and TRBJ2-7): DVKVTQSSRYLVKRTGEKVFLECVQDMDHENMFWYRQDPGLGLRLIYFSYDVKMKEKGDIPEGYSVSREKKERFSLILESASTNQTSMYLCASSSGLPEQYFGPGTRLTVT.